Below, one TCR beta chain is given with its context. The target antigen is unknown. V lost 4 bases, J lost 0 bases, and 4 bases lay in between. This CDR3 is built from 14 residues. CDR1 MNHNS and CDR2 SASEGT come from the germline V gene. The entry originates in a study of OX40 agonist ivuxolimab in advanced cancers. As for the study in general: Patients' therapy was ivuxolimab, an antibody that acts as an agonist of OX40 (CD134). Study outcomes and limitations: Clonal expansion by week 6 occurred in CD4+ and CD8+ blood T cells (at 0.1 to 3.0 mg/kg).

Assay: immunoSEQ multiplex PCR; the TCRdb copy retains only in-frame clones and omits some. The sample includes 80,000 or so clones, more than 80% of them seen just once. Sequences were derived from CD4+ or CD8+ T cells sorted from blood, sampled in a trial of the OX40 agonist ivuxolimab. The V gene is TRBV6-1, the J gene TRBJ2-6; D uncertain. The clonotype originates from an adult with an advanced solid tumor such as melanoma, head and neck, liver or kidney cancer. CDR3 sequence: CASSAYSGANVLTF. The CDR3 bases are TGTGCCAGCAGTGCATACTCTGGGGCCAACGTCCTGACTTTC.